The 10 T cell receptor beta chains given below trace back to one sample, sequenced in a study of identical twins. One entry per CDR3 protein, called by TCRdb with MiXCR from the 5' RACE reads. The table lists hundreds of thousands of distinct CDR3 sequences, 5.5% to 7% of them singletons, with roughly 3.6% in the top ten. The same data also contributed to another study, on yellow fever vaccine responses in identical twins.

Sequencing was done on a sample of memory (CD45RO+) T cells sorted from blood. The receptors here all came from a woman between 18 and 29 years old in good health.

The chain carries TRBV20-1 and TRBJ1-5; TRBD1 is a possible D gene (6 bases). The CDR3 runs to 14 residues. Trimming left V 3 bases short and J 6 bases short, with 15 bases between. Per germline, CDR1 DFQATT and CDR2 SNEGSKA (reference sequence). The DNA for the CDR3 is TGCAGTGCTAGCACAGGGTCGGGGATTCAGCCCCAGCATTTT. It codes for CSASTGSGIQPQHF.

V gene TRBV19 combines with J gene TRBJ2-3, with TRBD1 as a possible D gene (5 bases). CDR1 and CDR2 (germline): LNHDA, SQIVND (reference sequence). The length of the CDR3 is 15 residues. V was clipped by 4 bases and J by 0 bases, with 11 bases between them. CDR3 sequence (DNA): TGTGCCAGTAGTACGACAGCCACTAGCACAGATACGCAGTATTTT. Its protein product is CASSTTATSTDTQYF.

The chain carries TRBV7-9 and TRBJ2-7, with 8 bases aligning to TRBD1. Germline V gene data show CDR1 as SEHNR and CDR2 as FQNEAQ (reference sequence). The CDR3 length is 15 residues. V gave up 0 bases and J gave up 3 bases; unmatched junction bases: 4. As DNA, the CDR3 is TGTGCCAGCAGCTTAGCGTCGACAGGGGTCTACGAGCAGTACTTC. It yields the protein CASSLASTGVYEQYF. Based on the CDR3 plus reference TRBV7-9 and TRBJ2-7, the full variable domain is DTGVSQNPRHKITKRGQNVTFRCDPISEHNRLYWYRQTLGQGPEFLTYFQNEAQLEKSRLLSDRFSAERPKGSFSTLEIQRTEQGDSAMYLCASSLASTGVYEQYFGPGTRLTVT.

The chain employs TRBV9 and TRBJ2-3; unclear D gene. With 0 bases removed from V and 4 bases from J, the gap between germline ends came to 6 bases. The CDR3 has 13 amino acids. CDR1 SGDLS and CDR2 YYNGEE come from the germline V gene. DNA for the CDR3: TGTGCCAGCAGCGTAGTGGGCGCAGATACGCAGTATTTT. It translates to CASSVVGADTQYF.

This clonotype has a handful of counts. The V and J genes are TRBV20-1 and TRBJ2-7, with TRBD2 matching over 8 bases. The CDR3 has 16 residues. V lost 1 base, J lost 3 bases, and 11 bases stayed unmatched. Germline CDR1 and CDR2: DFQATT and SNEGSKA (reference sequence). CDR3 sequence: CSARAPKTSDNYEQYF. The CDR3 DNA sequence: TGCAGTGCTAGAGCTCCTAAGACTAGCGATAACTACGAGCAGTACTTC.

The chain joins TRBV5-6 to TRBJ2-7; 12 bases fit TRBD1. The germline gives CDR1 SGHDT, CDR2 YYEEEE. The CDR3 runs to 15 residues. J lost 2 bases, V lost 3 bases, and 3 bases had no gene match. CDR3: CASSWGQGAPYEQYV. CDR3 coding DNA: TGTGCCAGCAGCTGGGGACAGGGGGCACCCTACGAGCAGTACGTC.

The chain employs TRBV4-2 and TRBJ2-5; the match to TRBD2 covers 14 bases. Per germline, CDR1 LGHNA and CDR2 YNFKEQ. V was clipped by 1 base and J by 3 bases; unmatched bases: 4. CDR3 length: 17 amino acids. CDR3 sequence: CASSQGTSGGLEETQYF. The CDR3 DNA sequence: TGTGCCAGCAGCCAAGGGACTAGCGGGGGGTTGGAAGAGACCCAGTACTTC.

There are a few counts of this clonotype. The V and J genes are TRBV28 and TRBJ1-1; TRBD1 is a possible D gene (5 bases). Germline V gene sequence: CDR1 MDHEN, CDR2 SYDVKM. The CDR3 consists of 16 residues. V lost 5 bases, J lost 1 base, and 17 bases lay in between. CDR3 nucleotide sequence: TGTGCCAGCAGTCACATCTCCGGGACGGGGAACACTGAAGCTTTCTTT. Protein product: CASSHISGTGNTEAFF.

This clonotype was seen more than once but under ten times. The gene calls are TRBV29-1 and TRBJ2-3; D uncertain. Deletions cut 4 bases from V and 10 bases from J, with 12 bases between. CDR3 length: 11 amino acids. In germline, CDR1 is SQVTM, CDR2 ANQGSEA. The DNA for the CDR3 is TGCAGCGTTGGGGGAACGGACCCGCAGTATTTT. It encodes CSVGGTDPQYF.

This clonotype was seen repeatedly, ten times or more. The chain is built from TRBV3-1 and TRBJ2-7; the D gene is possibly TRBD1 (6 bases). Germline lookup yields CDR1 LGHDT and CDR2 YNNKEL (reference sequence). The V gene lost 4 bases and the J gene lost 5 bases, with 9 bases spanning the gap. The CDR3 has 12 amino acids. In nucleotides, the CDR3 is TGTGCCAGCAGCCCCCAGGGGAACGAGCAGTACTTC. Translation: CASSPQGNEQYF.